Presented here are 27 T cell receptor beta chains from one specimen sequenced in a study of cytomegalovirus exposure and HLA in healthy donors. PCR was performed using 60 Vbeta and 13 Jbeta primers. Profiling relied on immunoSEQ multiplex PCR, and the TCRdb table lists in-frame clones only, not all of them. The sample shows under 55,000 clones, 73% of them seen only once. The sample was PBMCs. The receptors were gathered from a man between 18 and 35 years old in good health and CMV-seronegative.

V usage is TRBV28 and J usage is TRBJ1-4; D is unclear. Germline loops: CDR1 MDHEN, CDR2 SYDVKM. The CDR3 consists of 13 residues. V gave up 7 bases and J gave up 3 bases, with 9 bases separating them. DNA of the CDR3: TGTGCCAGCATGGGCAGGCCTAATGAAAAACTGTTTTTT. Translated, it gives CASMGRPNEKLFF. The whole variable domain, remainder taken from reference TRBV28 and TRBJ1-4, is DVKVTQSSRYLVKRTGEKVFLECVQDMDHENMFWYRQDPGLGLRLIYFSYDVKMKEKGDIPEGYSVSREKKERFSLILESASTNQTSMYLCASMGRPNEKLFFGSGTQLSVL.

A single count supports this clone. This chain joins TRBV30 and TRBJ1-6; D is undetermined. V gave up 0 bases and J gave up 7 bases, with 10 bases separating them. Germline V gives CDR1 GTSNPN, CDR2 SVGIG (reference sequence). There are 14 residues in the CDR3. This CDR3 is CAWSVGSGNSPLHF. The CDR3 DNA reads as TGTGCCTGGAGTGTTGGGTCAGGAAATTCACCCCTCCACTTT.

This clone showed up just a few times. This chain joins TRBV4-1 and TRBJ2-7; D gene unclear. CDR1 and CDR2 (germline): MGHRA, YSYEKL. The CDR3 covers 16 residues. V lost 0 bases, J lost 2 bases, and 14 bases lay in between. The CDR3 region is CASSQELGQITYEQYF. The DNA of the CDR3 is TGCGCCAGCAGCCAAGAACTGGGCCAGATAACCTACGAGCAGTACTTC.

The chain recombines TRBV9 with TRBJ1-1; D is unclear. Trimming pared 7 bases from V and 2 bases from J, leaving 15 bases between. This CDR3 is built from 14 residues. Germline V gives CDR1 SGDLS, CDR2 YYNGEE. The CDR3 DNA follows: TGTGCCAGCGAGGGTAGTGGAACAAACACTGAAGCTTTCTTT. It codes for CASEGSGTNTEAFF.

The chain has TRBV14 and TRBJ1-1; 9 nucleotides line up with TRBD1. Germline CDR1 SGHDN, CDR2 FVKESK. CDR3 size: 15 residues. Losses at the gene ends were 4 bases for V and 5 bases for J; bases not matched to a gene: 8. The DNA for the CDR3 is TGTGCCAGCAGCCCCCTCGGGGACAGGGCTACTGAAGCTTTCTTT. Its translation is CASSPLGDRATEAFF.

The chain joins TRBV5-4 to TRBJ1-4; 7 nucleotides agree with TRBD1. The V gene's germline CDR1 is SGHNT and CDR2 YYREEE (reference sequence). Trimming took 3 bases from V and 0 from J; bases not matched to a gene: 8. The length of the CDR3 is 17 residues. The CDR3 DNA reads TGTGCCAGCAGCTCGACAGGGCATGGAGCAACTAATGAAAAACTGTTTTTT. Its protein product is CASSSTGHGATNEKLFF. Combining the CDR3 with reference TRBV5-4 and TRBJ1-4 gives the whole variable domain ETGVTQSPTHLIKTRGQQVTLRCSSQSGHNTVSWYQQALGQGPQFIFQYYREEENGRGNFPPRFSGLQFPNYSSELNVNALELDDSALYLCASSSTGHGATNEKLFFGSGTQLSVL.

The V call is TRBV25-1, the J call TRBJ1-1, with 8 positions matching TRBD1. This CDR3 comprises 17 residues. V was pared by 0 bases and J by 5 bases, with 11 bases of the junction left unmatched. Looked up from germline, CDR1 is MGHDK and CDR2 is SYGVNS. The CDR3 DNA reads TGTGCCAGCAGTGAATATAAGAGGACAGGGCGGGGTACTGAAGCTTTCTTT. Its translation: CASSEYKRTGRGTEAFF.

This clone was counted only a few times. The CDR3 bases are TGTGCCAGCAGCTGGACAGGGGAAACCTACAATGAGCAGTTCTTC. Translation: CASSWTGETYNEQFF. The rearrangement links TRBV5-6 to TRBJ2-1, with 9 bases matching TRBD1. The length of the CDR3 is 15 residues. CDR1 is SGHDT and CDR2 is YYEEEE in the germline V gene. After removal of 3 bases from V and 2 bases from J, the junction contained 3 bases not matched to a gene. The whole variable domain, remainder taken from reference TRBV5-6 and TRBJ2-1, is DAGVTQSPTHLIKTRGQQVTLRCSPKSGHDTVSWYQQALGQGPQFIFQYYEEEERQRGNFPDRFSGHQFPNYSSELNVNALLLGDSALYLCASSWTGETYNEQFFGPGTRLTVL.

The rearrangement links TRBV11-3 to TRBJ2-3; D is possibly TRBD2 (5 bases). The V end was cut by 5 bases, the J end by 4 bases, with 13 bases between. The V gene's germline CDR1 is SGHNT and CDR2 YENEEA. The CDR3 sequence is 14 residues long. The CDR3 protein is CASSPSQGADTQYF. For the CDR3, the DNA is TGTGCCAGCAGCCCTAGCCAAGGCGCAGATACGCAGTATTTT.

The rearrangement links TRBV30 to TRBJ1-5; 7 nucleotides agree with TRBD1. The CDR3 has 13 amino acids. Germline V CDR1 and CDR2: GTSNPN, SVGIG (reference sequence). The V segment lost 2 bases and the J segment 5 bases; nucleotides outside the gene matches: 3. CDR3 DNA sequence: TGTGCCTGGAGTCAGGGGGTTGATCAGCCCCAGCATTTT. Its translation: CAWSQGVDQPQHF.

As regards this clone: The junction shows a germline mismatch at one end, possibly a read error. The chain couples TRBV7-7 to TRBJ2-6; D is perhaps TRBD1 (7 bases). This CDR3 is built from 17 residues. Germline CDR1 is SSHAT and CDR2 is FNYEAQ (reference sequence). The CDR3 loop reads CASTAGQPSSGANVLTF. For the CDR3, the DNA is TGTGCTAGCACCGCGGGACAGCCAAGCTCTGGGGCCAACGTCCTGACTTTC.

The chain couples TRBV6-5 to TRBJ1-5; perhaps TRBD1 as D (5 bases). Germline CDR1 and CDR2: MNHEY and SVGAGI. The CDR3 spans 14 residues. Deletions cut 0 bases from V and 7 bases from J, with 10 bases between. In DNA form, the CDR3 reads TGTGCCAGCAGTTACTCGTGGGGGGACCAGCCCCAGCATTTT. Translating it yields CASSYSWGDQPQHF.

The chain couples TRBV6-5 to TRBJ2-3, with D tentatively TRBD2 (5 bases). Trimming pared 2 bases from V and 2 bases from J, leaving 14 bases between. CDR3 length: 16 amino acids. Per germline, CDR1 MNHEY and CDR2 SVGAGI. In DNA, the CDR3 is TGTGCCAGCAGTTACGGTCTAGCAGTTCACACAGATACGCAGTATTTT. Encoded protein: CASSYGLAVHTDTQYF.

This clone was found a few times. The J gene is TRBJ1-4, the V gene TRBV10-3; D may be TRBD1 (6 bases). There are 14 residues in the CDR3. The V and J ends lost 8 bases and 6 bases respectively, with 16 bases between them. Germline V gives CDR1 ENHRY, CDR2 SYGVKD. CDR3 loop: CAIGAGDSDEKLFF. The CDR3, as DNA: TGTGCCATCGGGGCAGGGGATTCGGATGAAAAACTGTTTTTT.

The chain recombines TRBV28 with TRBJ1-1; the match to TRBD1 covers 10 bases. Germline lookup yields CDR1 MDHEN and CDR2 SYDVKM. This CDR3 has 14 amino acids. After removal of 6 bases from V and 6 bases from J, the junction contained 7 bases not matched to a gene. CDR3 amino acids: CASSRDRGDSEAFF. The CDR3 DNA sequence: TGTGCCAGCAGCCGGGACAGGGGAGATTCTGAAGCTTTCTTT.

This clone showed up just a few times. This sequence joins TRBV5-1 and TRBJ2-2, with 9 bases that match TRBD2. The CDR3 has 15 residues. Germline trimming cut 6 bases from V and 5 bases from J; bases unmatched to any gene: 8. Germline CDR1 reads SGHRS; CDR2 reads YFSETQ. The CDR3 DNA sequence: TGCGCCAGCACGAAGGGGCTAGCGGGGACCGGGGAGCTGTTTTTT. This gives the protein CASTKGLAGTGELFF.

The gene calls are TRBV4-1 and TRBJ1-1; D may be TRBD1 (5 bases). Trimming left V 4 bases short and J 0 bases short, with 15 bases between. The V gene's germline CDR1 is MGHRA and CDR2 YSYEKL. There are 16 residues in the CDR3. CDR3 amino acids: CASSPRGEYLNTEAFF. The CDR3 nucleotides read TGCGCCAGCAGCCCGCGGGGGGAATACTTGAACACTGAAGCTTTCTTT.

As concerns this clone: At one end the junction does not follow the germline gene, possibly because of a read error. The J gene is TRBJ2-7, the V gene TRBV11-2; 7 nucleotides match TRBD1. CDR1 SGHAT and CDR2 FQNNGV come from the germline V gene. The CDR3 length is 15 residues. This CDR3 is CASSLEPGQSYEQYF. CDR3 in DNA: TGTGCCAGCAGCCTAGAACCGGGACAGAGCTACGAGCAGTACTTC.

V gene TRBV27 combines with J gene TRBJ1-1; weak D call: TRBD1 (5 bases). The CDR3 runs to 15 residues. Between the trimmed V and J ends, which lost 4 bases and 5 bases, there was a span of 17 bases. CDR1 is MNHEY and CDR2 is SMNVEV in the germline V gene (reference sequence). The CDR3 protein is CASSSPAGPATEAFF. The CDR3 DNA reads TGTGCCAGCAGTTCCCCGGCGGGACCGGCTACTGAAGCTTTCTTT.

This clone was recorded once. V usage is TRBV5-1 and J usage is TRBJ1-5, with a possible D match to TRBD1 (6 bases). The CDR3 is 14 residues long. V shed 0 bases and J shed 9 bases, with 13 bases lying between them. The germline gives CDR1 SGHRS, CDR2 YFSETQ. The CDR3 region has the DNA TGCGCCAGCAGCTTGGCAGGGGAGGGGGGGCCCCAGCATTTT. Encoded protein: CASSLAGEGGPQHF.

This sequence joins TRBV29-1 and TRBJ2-2; 12 bases line up with TRBD2. V gave up 0 bases and J gave up 9 bases; unmatched junction bases: 8. Looked up from germline, CDR1 is SQVTM and CDR2 is ANQGSEA. The CDR3 covers 16 residues. For the CDR3, the DNA is TGCAGCGTTGAAGATGCGGCTAGCGGGAGGGCCAGGGAGCTGTTTTTT. It specifies CSVEDAASGRARELFF.

The table lists this clone with a few counts. The chain combines TRBV28 with TRBJ1-5; 7 bases agree with TRBD1. The CDR3 is 15 amino acids. The germline gives CDR1 MDHEN, CDR2 SYDVKM. V lost 4 bases to trimming and J lost 4 bases; unmatched junction nucleotides: 7. CDR3 nucleotide sequence: TGTGCCAGCAGTTCCCTACAGGGGATAAATCAGCCCCAGCATTTT. This translates into CASSSLQGINQPQHF.

This clone appeared a single time. This chain links TRBV7-6 with TRBJ1-3, with 7 nucleotides matching TRBD1. The germline V gene encodes CDR1 SGHVS and CDR2 FNYEAQ. V lost 1 base, J lost 4 bases, and 7 bases stayed unmatched. The CDR3 totals 16 residues. The CDR3 reads CASSLGASGQGNTIYF. The CDR3, as DNA: TGTGCCAGCAGCTTAGGAGCTTCGGGACAGGGAAACACCATATATTTT. The complete variable domain, with remaining parts taken from reference TRBV7-6 and TRBJ1-3, reads GAGVSQSPRYKVTKRGQDVALRCDPISGHVSLYWYRQALGQGPEFLTYFNYEAQQDKSGLPNDRFSAERPEGSISTLTIQRTEQRDSAMYRCASSLGASGQGNTIYFGEGSWLTVV.

The CDR3 DNA is TGTGCCCGCAGGACTAGCTGGGACAATGAGCAGTTCTTC. It is translated as CARRTSWDNEQFF. V usage is TRBV30 and J usage is TRBJ2-1; 8 positions match TRBD2. In germline, CDR1 is GTSNPN, CDR2 SVGIG (reference sequence). The ends lost 8 bases at V and 5 bases at J; junction bases unmatched: 8. The CDR3 is made up of 13 amino acids.

This clone was seen more than once but under ten times. This chain's CDR3 is CAIAPLGLNTEAFF. CDR3 sequence (DNA): TGTGCCATCGCACCTTTGGGGCTGAACACTGAAGCTTTCTTT. The chain uses TRBV10-3 and TRBJ1-1, with a weak D call TRBD1 (5 bases). Germline V gives CDR1 ENHRY, CDR2 SYGVKD. Trimming left V 8 bases short and J 0 bases short, with 13 bases between. The CDR3 is made up of 14 amino acids.

V gene TRBV6-5 combines with J gene TRBJ2-5, with D possibly TRBD2 on 7 matching bases. Trimming removed 5 bases from V and 3 bases from J, with 10 bases in between. The CDR3 contains 13 residues. Germline assignment: CDR1 MNHEY and CDR2 SVGAGI. The CDR3 here is CASSRGGEETQYF. CDR3 nucleotide sequence: TGTGCCAGCAGTCGAGGGGGGGAAGAGACCCAGTACTTC.

V gene TRBV30 combines with J gene TRBJ2-7, with 9 bases identical to TRBD2. Germline V lookup: CDR1 GTSNPN, CDR2 SVGIG (reference sequence). The V segment lost 0 bases and the J segment 6 bases; nucleotides outside the gene matches: 3. The CDR3 length is 13 residues. CDR3 nucleotides: TGTGCCTGGAGTGTGGGACTAGCTGGCGAGCAGTACTTC. Amino acid sequence: CAWSVGLAGEQYF.